Listed below are T cell receptor beta chains from one sample, sequenced in a study of human T cells and chemical hapten exposure. In TCRdb, the RACE reads were re-called with MiXCR into one record per CDR3 protein. Of 300,000 to 350,000 distinct CDR3 sequences in the sample, under 9% are singletons; the top ten hold 7.5% to 8.5%. This sample comprised whole blood, obtained in connection with sensitization to the hapten diphenylcyclopropenone (DPC). The receptors were gathered from a young woman with alopecia areata. Some clones in this sample may be carry-over from other donors' samples. Each CDR3 is given with its conserved first and last residue. Each record gives: V gene, J gene, D gene, clone size, CDR3 protein, CDR3 DNA. The D gene is left open where the match is weak. A clone size is listed for some rows: how often the clone was seen (once, few, many), or a class if it is expanded.

V gene: TRBV18
J gene: TRBJ1-2
D gene: TRBD1
clone size: NA
CDR3 protein: CASSPDRVFGYTF
CDR3 DNA: TGTGCCAGCTCACCAGACAGGGTATTTGGCTACACCTTC

V gene: TRBV29-1
J gene: TRBJ1-1
D gene: TRBD1
clone size: few
CDR3 protein: CSGVRDRSFPEAFF
CDR3 DNA: TGCAGCGGGGTCCGGGACAGAAGTTTCCCTGAAGCTTTCTTT

V gene: TRBV5-4
J gene: TRBJ2-3
D gene: TRBD2
clone size: NA
CDR3 protein: CASSKGLAGGNTDTQYF
CDR3 DNA: TGTGCCAGCAGCAAGGGACTAGCGGGGGGTAACACAGATACGCAGTATTTT

V gene: TRBV7-2
J gene: TRBJ2-3
D gene: NA
clone size: many
CDR3 protein: CASSLTPPSQYF
CDR3 DNA: TGTGCCAGCAGCTTAACTCCCCCCTCGCAGTATTTT

V gene: TRBV20-1
J gene: TRBJ1-2
D gene: NA
clone size: few
CDR3 protein: CSANGQTNYGYTF
CDR3 DNA: TGCAGTGCGAATGGACAAACTAACTATGGCTACACCTTC

V gene: TRBV4-3
J gene: TRBJ2-1
D gene: TRBD2
clone size: NA
CDR3 protein: CASSQRFSGGADEQFF
CDR3 DNA: TGCGCCAGCAGCCAACGGTTTAGCGGGGGGGCCGATGAGCAGTTCTTC

V gene: TRBV28
J gene: TRBJ1-6
D gene: NA
clone size: few
CDR3 protein: CASSTPSKGSMRSPLHF
CDR3 DNA: TGTGCCAGCAGCACTCCTTCCAAGGGGAGTATGCGTTCACCCCTCCACTTT

V gene: TRBV13
J gene: TRBJ1-5
D gene: TRBD1
clone size: many
CDR3 protein: CASSHGTGGMIQPQHF
CDR3 DNA: TGTGCCAGCAGCCATGGGACAGGGGGCATGATTCAGCCCCAGCATTTT

V gene: TRBV5-1
J gene: TRBJ2-5
D gene: TRBD2
clone size: few
CDR3 protein: CASSAGLAGFGAETQYF
CDR3 DNA: TGCGCCAGCAGCGCGGGACTAGCGGGGTTCGGGGCGGAGACCCAGTACTTC

V gene: TRBV9
J gene: TRBJ2-3
D gene: NA
clone size: many
CDR3 protein: CASSVGQITDTQYF
CDR3 DNA: TGTGCCAGCAGCGTAGGCCAGATCACAGATACGCAGTATTTT

V gene: TRBV20-1
J gene: TRBJ2-5
D gene: TRBD2
clone size: medium-sized
CDR3 protein: CSAPGRGGPQETQYF
CDR3 DNA: TGCAGTGCTCCAGGGCGGGGGGGCCCCCAAGAGACCCAGTACTTC

V gene: TRBV7-8
J gene: TRBJ2-5
D gene: NA
clone size: few
CDR3 protein: CASSPQGGNQETQYF
CDR3 DNA: TGTGCCAGCAGCCCTCAAGGGGGGAACCAAGAGACCCAGTACTTC

V gene: TRBV6-5
J gene: TRBJ1-2
D gene: NA
clone size: few
CDR3 protein: CASGRNYGYTF
CDR3 DNA: TGTGCCAGTGGACGGAACTATGGCTACACCTTC

V gene: TRBV6-6
J gene: TRBJ1-1
D gene: NA
clone size: NA
CDR3 protein: CASSWAGNTEAFF
CDR3 DNA: TGTGCCAGCAGTTGGGCGGGGAACACTGAAGCTTTCTTT

V gene: TRBV6-5
J gene: TRBJ2-7
D gene: NA
clone size: NA
CDR3 protein: CASSREGGFHEQYF
CDR3 DNA: TGTGCCAGCAGCCGCGAGGGGGGTTTCCACGAGCAGTACTTC

V gene: TRBV4-1
J gene: TRBJ2-1
D gene: NA
clone size: many
CDR3 protein: CASSHRVTVSSYNEQFF
CDR3 DNA: TGCGCCAGCAGCCACCGTGTGACGGTTAGCTCCTACAATGAGCAGTTCTTC

V gene: TRBV18
J gene: TRBJ2-1
D gene: NA
clone size: NA
CDR3 protein: CASSPGLRFEQFF
CDR3 DNA: TGTGCCAGCTCACCAGGGCTCCGTTTTGAGCAGTTCTTC

V gene: TRBV29-1
J gene: TRBJ2-7
D gene: NA
clone size: many
CDR3 protein: CSVEGAGAEQYF
CDR3 DNA: TGCAGCGTTGAAGGGGCCGGCGCCGAGCAGTACTTC

V gene: TRBV20-1
J gene: TRBJ2-3
D gene: TRBD2
clone size: many
CDR3 protein: CSARGVAGRTDTQYF
CDR3 DNA: TGCAGTGCTAGAGGGGTAGCGGGGCGCACAGATACGCAGTATTTT

V gene: TRBV12-3/TRBV12-4
J gene: TRBJ1-2
D gene: TRBD1
clone size: few
CDR3 protein: CASSFGQGAYGYTF
CDR3 DNA: TGTGCCAGCAGTTTCGGACAGGGGGCCTATGGCTACACCTTC

V gene: TRBV9
J gene: TRBJ2-3
D gene: NA
clone size: many
CDR3 protein: CASSVGQALAADTQYF
CDR3 DNA: TGTGCCAGCAGCGTAGGGCAGGCCCTCGCGGCAGATACGCAGTATTTT

V gene: TRBV6-2/TRBV6-3
J gene: TRBJ1-1
D gene: NA
clone size: NA
CDR3 protein: CASSYRLPGPRDTEAFF
CDR3 DNA: TGTGCCAGCAGTTACCGTCTACCGGGACCCAGGGACACTGAAGCTTTCTTT

V gene: TRBV14
J gene: TRBJ2-1
D gene: NA
clone size: NA
CDR3 protein: CASSQEQGVKFF
CDR3 DNA: TGTGCCAGCAGCCAAGAACAGGGAGTAAAATTCTTC

V gene: TRBV7-9
J gene: TRBJ2-7
D gene: NA
clone size: NA
CDR3 protein: CASSLGVSVHEQYF
CDR3 DNA: TGTGCCAGCAGCTTAGGGGTGAGCGTTCACGAGCAGTACTTC

V gene: TRBV3-1
J gene: TRBJ2-7
D gene: NA
clone size: NA
CDR3 protein: CASSQDSRSYEQYF
CDR3 DNA: TGTGCCAGCAGCCAAGATTCACGTTCCTACGAGCAGTACTTC

V gene: TRBV7-2
J gene: TRBJ1-1
D gene: NA
clone size: many
CDR3 protein: CASSFPRGGTEAFF
CDR3 DNA: TGTGCCAGCAGCTTCCCCAGGGGAGGGACTGAAGCTTTCTTT

V gene: TRBV4-2
J gene: TRBJ1-4
D gene: NA
clone size: NA
CDR3 protein: CASSQGRTATNEKLFF
CDR3 DNA: TGTGCCAGCAGCCAAGGTCGGACCGCAACTAATGAAAAACTGTTTTTT

V gene: TRBV27
J gene: TRBJ2-5
D gene: TRBD1
clone size: many
CDR3 protein: CASSGQGAACRLQETQYF
CDR3 DNA: TGTGCCAGCAGTGGACAGGGGGCGGCGTGCCGCCTCCAAGAGACCCAGTACTTC

V gene: TRBV5-4
J gene: TRBJ1-6
D gene: NA
clone size: NA
CDR3 protein: CASSLWAASSYNSPLHF
CDR3 DNA: TGTGCCAGCAGCTTATGGGCAGCCTCGTCCTATAATTCACCCCTCCACTTT

V gene: TRBV20-1
J gene: TRBJ2-3
D gene: NA
clone size: NA
CDR3 protein: CSARSGTDTQYF
CDR3 DNA: TGCAGTGCTAGAAGTGGCACAGATACGCAGTATTTT

V gene: TRBV6-1
J gene: TRBJ1-1
D gene: NA
clone size: NA
CDR3 protein: CASINYREAFF
CDR3 DNA: TGTGCCAGCATCAACTACCGGGAAGCTTTCTTT

V gene: TRBV28
J gene: TRBJ1-2
D gene: NA
clone size: many
CDR3 protein: CASSFWAVVGWDGANYGYTF
CDR3 DNA: TGTGCCAGCAGTTTCTGGGCGGTCGTGGGGTGGGACGGCGCTAACTATGGCTACACCTTC